This is a list of T cell receptor beta chains from one sample in a study of cytomegalovirus exposure and HLA in healthy donors. Data came from immunoSEQ multiplex PCR; TCRdb stores just in-frame clones and leaves some out. This table holds 150,000 to 200,000 clones, roughly 81% found once. The sample comprised PBMCs. These receptors were obtained from a woman aged 25 to 39 in good health and CMV-seronegative. The CDR3 runs from the conserved cysteine through the conserved F or W. Each record gives: V gene, clone size, CDR3 protein. Not all rows give a size; the values are once, few, many and, for expanded clones, a class.

TRBV2	once	CATQTGNYEQYF
TRBV11-2	.	CASSFIEAGDYTF
TRBV29-1	.	CSVEDPRTGGTGANVLTF
TRBV6-1	.	CASSTGQTYEQYF
TRBV14	.	CASSQSGTGGKVFF
TRBV7-8	.	CASSLASSGRYDEQYF
TRBV30	.	CASGQGDQPQHF
TRBV28	.	CASSLQAAANTGELFF
TRBV20-1	.	CSVKFDYGYTF
TRBV18	.	CASSPGTGGNQPQHF
TRBV20-1	.	CSAQRGLYTF
TRBV2	.	CASTSGHLKETQYF
TRBV6-1	.	CASSEGAGIPQPQHF
TRBV7-2	.	CASSDGQVGPQHF
TRBV5-1	once	CASSLGQGLNQPQHF
TRBV30	.	CAWRPKNQRGRTEAFF
TRBV9	once	CASSAQEEQETNYGYTF
TRBV15	.	CATSARKGDEQYF
TRBV7-9	once	CASSLSRTDEKLFF
TRBV5-1	.	CASSLTTGEETQYF
TRBV29-1	.	CSALPVVPNEKLFF
TRBV7-9	.	CASSLVQAYEQYF
TRBV10-1	few	CASSALGTGGRGDTQYF
TRBV6-5	.	CASSYSRSLTGNTIYF
TRBV9	.	CASSRTGGYNEKLFF
TRBV7-6	once	CASSLFQGSNTGELFF
TRBV19	.	CASSIVGGANTGELFF
TRBV23-1	.	CASSQSIKPPGQGDYEQYF
TRBV13	few	CASSSRTANTGELFF
TRBV5-1	.	CASSSKGQGGAEAFF
TRBV7-9	.	CASRSQGYTF
TRBV27	.	CASSFQGNLNSEVYGYTF
TRBV5-1	.	CASSLRRGLSPLHF
TRBV18	.	CASKKGQGTYEQYF
TRBV6-1	once	CASSEPRAGRSRDEKLFF
TRBV9	.	CASSVAPGRSYEQYF
TRBV4-1	.	CASSLLAGGQETQYF
TRBV6-5	few	CASSYSRPPVIGELFF
TRBV5-1	.	CASSLATGLQETQYF
TRBV28	.	CASSLEGVFNQPQHF
TRBV6-6	.	CASSYLAEQLEQFF
TRBV13	.	CASSLQGVWTGELFF
TRBV27	.	CATTNWITEAFF
TRBV6-5	.	CASTYGGRVGNEQFF
TRBV18	.	CASSPGQGGRYEQYF
TRBV14	few	CASSQLEREGDTGLFF